The 12 T cell receptor beta chains in this list originate from one sample, sequenced in a study of T cell clonotyping in hematopoietic cell transplantation. Time point here: recipient sample about 28 days before transplant, after cytoreduction. The assay was immunoSEQ multiplex PCR, and TCRdb's table has in-frame clones only and misses some. The sample holds 25,000 or so clones, 60% to 80% seen once. Sequenced here: peripheral blood mononuclear cells, sampled before stem cell transplant. The receptor set was obtained from a man aged 50 or older with myelodysplastic syndrome. Some clones in this sample may be carry-over from other donors' samples.

The chain uses TRBV29-1 and TRBJ2-7, with 9 bases lining up with TRBD1. Germline lookup yields CDR1 SQVTM and CDR2 ANQGSEA. J was trimmed by 2 bases and V by 3 bases; bases with no gene match: 5. The CDR3 length is 14 residues. This CDR3 is CSVENRDRAYEQYF. Here the CDR3 DNA reads TGCAGCGTTGAGAACCGGGACAGGGCCTACGAGCAGTACTTC.

This chain uses TRBV6-1 with TRBJ2-2; D is unclear. CDR1 and CDR2 (germline): MNHNS, SASEGT. The CDR3 covers 14 residues. The V end lost 3 bases, the J end lost 5 bases, and 10 bases lay between the germline ends. The CDR3 nucleotides are TGTGCCAGCAGTGATTTTTTACGGACCGGGGAGCTGTTTTTT. Translating gives CASSDFLRTGELFF.

The chain employs TRBV30 and TRBJ2-3, with D unresolved. Germline assignment: CDR1 GTSNPN and CDR2 SVGIG (reference sequence). The CDR3 is 12 amino acids. With 1 base removed from V and 3 bases from J, the gap between germline ends came to 5 bases. CDR3 DNA: TGTGCCTGGAGTGCTGGGACAGATACGCAGTATTTT. Its protein is CAWSAGTDTQYF.

The chain recombines TRBV6-5 with TRBJ1-2; a possible D gene is TRBD1 (5 bases). The CDR3 is 15 residues long. CDR1 MNHEY and CDR2 SVGAGI come from the germline V gene. Trimming shortened V by 5 bases and J by 4 bases, and 17 bases separated the two germline ends. The CDR3 DNA sequence: TGTGCCAGCAGTACGGGACTCGGGGGATTCTATGGCTACACCTTC. Residues: CASSTGLGGFYGYTF.

CDR3 coding DNA: TGTGCCTGGAGTGCCGGGACAGGGGATGGCTACACCTTC. As protein: CAWSAGTGDGYTF. The chain employs TRBV30 and TRBJ1-2; 10 bases map to TRBD1. With 1 base clipped from V and 6 bases from J, the junction kept 2 bases outside the gene matches. The CDR3 totals 13 residues. CDR1 and CDR2 from the germline V gene are GTSNPN and SVGIG (reference sequence). Together with reference TRBV30 and TRBJ1-2, the CDR3 gives the full variable domain: SQTIHQWPATLVQPVGSPLSLECTVEGTSNPNLYWYRQAAGRGLQLLFYSVGIGQISSEVPQNLSASRPQDRQFILSSKKLLLSDSGFYLCAWSAGTGDGYTFGSGTRLTVV.

The V gene is TRBV30, the J gene TRBJ2-3; tentatively, D is TRBD2 (5 bases). This CDR3 region has 17 residues. V was clipped by 3 bases and J by 2 bases, with 21 bases between them. From germline, CDR1 is GTSNPN and CDR2 SVGIG (reference sequence). In DNA form, the CDR3 reads TGTGCCTGGAGACACGAGCCGGACTCAGAAAACACAGATACGCAGTATTTT. It specifies CAWRHEPDSENTDTQYF.

In its sample, this clone was seen once. V gene TRBV28 combines with J gene TRBJ1-5, with D perhaps matching TRBD1 (6 bases). Germline CDR1 is MDHEN and CDR2 is SYDVKM. V lost 5 bases to trimming and J lost 0 bases, with 11 bases between them. The CDR3 is 15 residues long. CDR3 amino acids: CASSGQYDSNQPQHF. CDR3 DNA sequence: TGTGCCAGCAGTGGACAGTACGATAGCAATCAGCCCCAGCATTTT.

V usage is TRBV7-9 and J usage is TRBJ2-3, with 10 bases matching TRBD2. J lost 6 bases, V lost 3 bases, and 6 bases had no gene match. This CDR3 is 15 amino acids long. Germline V gene lookup returns CDR1 SEHNR and CDR2 FQNEAQ (reference sequence). The CDR3 sequence: CASSFASGSTDTQYF. The CDR3 bases are TGTGCCAGCAGCTTTGCTAGCGGGAGTACTGATACGCAGTATTTT.

The chain has TRBV6-1 and TRBJ1-5; possibly TRBD1 for D (6 bases). The CDR3 sequence is 13 residues long. V was cut by 7 bases and J by 3 bases, with 10 bases left in between. The V gene's germline CDR1 is MNHNS and CDR2 SASEGT. CDR3 region: CASKDRHNQPQHF. The DNA of the CDR3 is TGTGCCAGCAAGGACAGACACAATCAGCCCCAGCATTTT.

The J gene is TRBJ2-1, the V gene TRBV28; tentatively, D is TRBD2 (6 bases). The CDR3 sequence is 15 residues long. Trimming pared 7 bases from V and 3 bases from J, leaving 16 bases between. The V gene's germline CDR1 is MDHEN and CDR2 SYDVKM. CDR3 nucleotide sequence: TGTGCCAGCACCGCGGGCAGGGAGGTCTACAATGAGCAGTTCTTC. Amino acid sequence: CASTAGREVYNEQFF.

The chain joins TRBV2 to TRBJ2-3; maybe TRBD2 (5 bases). From germline, CDR1 is SNHLY and CDR2 FYNNEI. The CDR3 length is 14 residues. The ends were cut back, 3 bases at V and 6 bases at J, with 13 bases in the middle. CDR3 nucleotides: TGTGCCAGCAGTGAGGATCGGGGTGAGGATACGCAGTATTTT. Its translation: CASSEDRGEDTQYF. Based on the CDR3 plus reference TRBV2 and TRBJ2-3, the full variable domain is EPEVTQTPSHQVTQMGQEVILRCVPISNHLYFYWYRQILGQKVEFLVSFYNNEISEKSEIFDDQFSVERPDGSNFTLKIRSTKLEDSAMYFCASSEDRGEDTQYFGPGTRLTVL.

This chain links TRBV30 with TRBJ2-1; 9 bases are shared with TRBD2. The V segment lost 5 bases and the J segment 9 bases; nucleotides outside the gene matches: 11. This CDR3 contains 14 residues. CDR1 and CDR2 from the germline V gene are GTSNPN and SVGIG (reference sequence). The CDR3 spells CAWASGGLMGEQFF. CDR3 coding DNA: TGTGCCTGGGCCAGCGGGGGGCTTATGGGTGAGCAGTTCTTC.